The clone carrying this T cell receptor (beta chain) has only a few counts. Its antigen is not identified. The entry originates in a study of beta chain features in type 1 diabetes. Study-wide points: A potential PCR bias toward shorter templates would be equal in patient and control samples.

Germline V lookup: CDR1 SGHRS, CDR2 YFSETQ. V shed 0 bases and J 3 bases; nucleotides not matched to a gene: 3. This CDR3 comprises 15 residues. Cells sorted by CD45RO/CCR7/CD25/CD127/CD95/CD27 comprised CD4+ naive, central memory, regulatory and stem cell-like memory cells. Of the isolated RNA, all was reverse transcribed, and so the sequenced material was expressed TCRB transcripts. Produced via immunoSEQ multiplex PCR; TCRdb's table is partial and in-frame only. The sample lists about 330,000 clones, around 10% occurring once. The sequenced sample consisted of naive CD4+ T cells from blood. The sequence was obtained from a woman in her 30s in good health. The chain employs TRBV5-1 and TRBJ2-1, with 7 bases matching TRBD2. CDR3 in amino acids: CASSLGTSDYNEQFF. In DNA form, the CDR3 reads TGCGCCAGCAGCTTGGGAACTAGCGACTACAATGAGCAGTTCTTC.